The 9 T cell receptor beta chains given below trace back to one sample, sequenced in a study of CD8 T cells in ankylosing spondylitis. Their antigen targets remain unknown. Study-wide results and limits: Ankylosing spondylitis blood appeared to be characterized by a TCR beta motif of under ten highly homologous variants.

TCRdb processed the 5' RACE reads anew with MiXCR; each CDR3 protein has one entry. This table holds some 400,000 distinct CDR3 sequences, under 25% found once. The specimen sequenced was blood, either unsorted or a sorted T cell fraction (not recorded which). The receptor source for this set is a male donor with ankylosing spondylitis.

This clonotype was picked up a small number of times. The chain couples TRBV18 to TRBJ1-6, with D perhaps matching TRBD1 (6 bases). Trimming took off 3 bases at V and 0 bases at J, with 12 bases between the two ends. This CDR3 is 17 amino acids long. Germline lookup yields CDR1 KGHSH and CDR2 LQKENI. CDR3 residues: CASSPRQEASYNSPLHF. CDR3 nucleotide sequence: TGTGCCAGCTCACCCCGACAGGAGGCCTCCTATAATTCACCCCTCCACTTT.

The V gene is TRBV7-2, the J gene TRBJ2-3; D perhaps matches TRBD1 (6 bases). V was cut by 1 base and J by 5 bases, with 10 bases left in between. Germline loops: CDR1 SGHTA, CDR2 FQGNSA. The CDR3 loop spans 14 amino acids. The CDR3 bases are TGTGCCAGCAGCTTAGTTGTGGGACAAGATACGCAGTATTTT. Residues: CASSLVVGQDTQYF.

This clonotype was detected only a few times. The chain recombines TRBV27 with TRBJ2-7, with 11 bases matching TRBD1. This CDR3 is built from 16 residues. V was clipped by 0 bases and J by 2 bases; unmatched bases: 3. Germline CDR1 is MNHEY and CDR2 is SMNVEV (reference sequence). The CDR3 spells CASSLSGGQGAYEQYF. The CDR3 DNA follows: TGTGCCAGCAGTTTATCGGGGGGACAGGGGGCCTACGAGCAGTACTTC.

The chain couples TRBV11-3 to TRBJ2-3; tentatively, D is TRBD1 or TRBD2 (5 bases each). The CDR3 extends over 16 amino acids. Germline CDR1 reads SGHNT; CDR2 reads YENEEA. With 5 bases removed from V and 0 bases from J, the gap between germline ends came to 15 bases. The CDR3 spells CASSHDTGLSTDTQYF. CDR3 nucleotide sequence: TGTGCCAGCAGCCACGACACAGGACTTAGCACAGATACGCAGTATTTT.

Only a few counts were recorded for this clonotype. CDR3 DNA sequence: TGCGCCAGCAGCTTGGATGAGGGAGTGGGAGAGACCCAGTACTTC. Protein sequence: CASSLDEGVGETQYF. The rearrangement joins TRBV5-1 to TRBJ2-5, with D maybe TRBD2 (5 bases). V shed 0 bases and J shed 4 bases, with 13 bases lying between them. The germline gives CDR1 SGHRS, CDR2 YFSETQ. This CDR3 spans 15 amino acids.

This clonotype came up a few times. CDR3 in DNA: TGTGCCAGCAGCTCCCGGGAGGACTCCTACAATGAGCAGTTCTTC. Its protein is CASSSREDSYNEQFF. V is TRBV21-1 and J is TRBJ2-1; the D call TRBD1 from the table was never checked on the DNA. TRBV21-1 is a pseudogene. The CDR3 has 15 amino acids.

This clonotype was seen more than once but under ten times. The rearrangement links TRBV20-1 to TRBJ2-7; tentatively, D is TRBD2 (5 bases). The V and J ends lost 0 bases and 5 bases respectively, with 20 bases between them. Germline V gene lookup returns CDR1 DFQATT and CDR2 SNEGSKA (reference sequence). CDR3 size: 16 residues. In DNA, the CDR3 is TGCAGTGCTAGAGATTCCCTCGGGGTGTCGGTCCACGAGCAGTACTTC. Translating gives CSARDSLGVSVHEQYF.

The chain links TRBV15 to TRBJ2-3, with TRBD2 matching 7 bases. CDR3 length equals 15 residues. Germline CDR1 and CDR2: LNHNV and YYDKDF (reference sequence). V lost 0 bases, J lost 7 bases, and 7 bases stayed unmatched. The CDR3 sequence: CATSRDPQRGNTQYF. CDR3 in DNA: TGTGCCACCAGCAGAGATCCCCAGCGGGGCAATACGCAGTATTTT.

This clonotype was counted a few times. This sequence joins TRBV29-1 and TRBJ2-1; 8 bases match TRBD1. The CDR3 is made up of 13 amino acids. Germline CDR1 and CDR2: SQVTM and ANQGSEA. Trimming at V came to 4 bases and at J to 6 bases, leaving 5 bases not matched to a gene. The DNA for the CDR3 is TGCAGCGTTGGACAGGGGTCGGGCAATGAGCAGTTCTTC. Its translation: CSVGQGSGNEQFF.